Listed below are T cell receptor beta chains from one sample, sequenced in a study of blood T cell repertoires in COVID-19. Assay: immunoSEQ multiplex PCR; the TCRdb copy retains only in-frame clones and omits some. The sample includes 35,000 to 55,000 clones, 75% to 90% of them seen just once. The specimen was peripheral blood. The receptors stem from a human donor in a cohort sampled during active COVID-19. CDR3s include the opening cysteine and the closing phenylalanine or tryptophan. Each record gives: J gene, V gene, clone size, D gene, CDR3 DNA, CDR3 protein. A D gene is named only where the DNA matches it firmly. Clone size, where shown, is once, few, many, or a class for clones that have expanded.

j_call: TRBJ2-7; v_call: TRBV18; clone_size: NA; d_call: NA; cdr3_nt: TGTGCCAGCTCACCCCGGGACTCTTCAACCTACGAGCAGTACTTC; cdr3_aa: CASSPRDSSTYEQYF
j_call: TRBJ2-1; v_call: TRBV12-3/TRBV12-4; clone_size: NA; d_call: NA; cdr3_nt: TGTGCCGGAGGTCGGGGTAGAGTTGCTGAGCAGTTCTTC; cdr3_aa: CAGGRGRVAEQFF
j_call: TRBJ1-6; v_call: TRBV28; clone_size: NA; d_call: TRBD1; cdr3_nt: TGTGCCAGCAGCCGACGGACAGGGGTAGTTAATTCACCCCTCCACTTT; cdr3_aa: CASSRRTGVVNSPLHF
j_call: TRBJ2-3; v_call: TRBV9; clone_size: NA; d_call: NA; cdr3_nt: TGTGCCAGCAAGGGGGAGTTGGGGGCAGATACGCAGTATTTT; cdr3_aa: CASKGELGADTQYF
j_call: TRBJ2-7; v_call: TRBV28; clone_size: NA; d_call: NA; cdr3_nt: TGTGCCAGCAGCCCTAGTCCGGTCTACGAGCAGTACTTC; cdr3_aa: CASSPSPVYEQYF
j_call: TRBJ1-2; v_call: TRBV5-4; clone_size: NA; d_call: NA; cdr3_nt: TGTGCCAGCAGCTTGGATGCAGGGCCCTATGGCTACACCTTC; cdr3_aa: CASSLDAGPYGYTF
j_call: TRBJ1-6; v_call: TRBV7-6; clone_size: NA; d_call: NA; cdr3_nt: TGTGCCAGCAGCGCCACGGGCCCCGGACAAGGGTATTCACCCCTCCACTTT; cdr3_aa: CASSATGPGQGYSPLHF
j_call: TRBJ2-7; v_call: TRBV12-3/TRBV12-4; clone_size: NA; d_call: NA; cdr3_nt: TGTGCCAGCAGTTTAAGGATCAGGGACGAGCAGTACTTC; cdr3_aa: CASSLRIRDEQYF
j_call: TRBJ2-6; v_call: TRBV7-3; clone_size: NA; d_call: NA; cdr3_nt: TGTGCCAGCAGCCCCCAGACAGGCTTAGCTGGGGCCAACGTCCTGACTTTC; cdr3_aa: CASSPQTGLAGANVLTF
j_call: TRBJ2-3; v_call: TRBV24-1; clone_size: NA; d_call: NA; cdr3_nt: TGTGCCACCAGTGACCCTGGACAGTTCGCTAGCACAGATACGCAGTATTTT; cdr3_aa: CATSDPGQFASTDTQYF
j_call: TRBJ2-5; v_call: TRBV7-9; clone_size: NA; d_call: NA; cdr3_nt: TGTGCCAGCAGCCCTATTCTAGTACAAGAGACCCAGTACTTC; cdr3_aa: CASSPILVQETQYF
j_call: TRBJ2-7; v_call: TRBV28; clone_size: NA; d_call: TRBD2; cdr3_nt: TGTGCCAGCAGTTCTCCCCGAGCGGGAGGGGCGTCCTACGAGCAGTACTTC; cdr3_aa: CASSSPRAGGASYEQYF
j_call: TRBJ2-1; v_call: TRBV5-1; clone_size: NA; d_call: NA; cdr3_nt: TGCGCCAGCAGCTTGGGAGGGGGTGAGCAGTTCTTC; cdr3_aa: CASSLGGGEQFF
j_call: TRBJ1-2; v_call: TRBV7-9; clone_size: NA; d_call: NA; cdr3_nt: TGTGCCAGCAGGCAAATAGGGGATGGCTACACCTTC; cdr3_aa: CASRQIGDGYTF
j_call: TRBJ2-1; v_call: TRBV7-9; clone_size: few; d_call: NA; cdr3_nt: TGTGCCAGCAGCATGAATAGAGCCAATGAGCAGTTCTTC; cdr3_aa: CASSMNRANEQFF
j_call: TRBJ2-2; v_call: TRBV28; clone_size: NA; d_call: NA; cdr3_nt: TGTGCCAGCAGTTTATGGACAAACACCGGGGAGCTGTTTTTT; cdr3_aa: CASSLWTNTGELFF
j_call: TRBJ2-3; v_call: TRBV9; clone_size: NA; d_call: NA; cdr3_nt: TGTGCCAGCAGCAAAATAGGGGGGGTTAAGCAGTATTTT; cdr3_aa: CASSKIGGVKQYF
j_call: TRBJ1-1; v_call: TRBV4-2; clone_size: NA; d_call: NA; cdr3_nt: TGTGCCAGCAGCCAAGACGGTCGGCGGGTTGAAGCTTTCTTT; cdr3_aa: CASSQDGRRVEAFF